This is a list of T cell receptor beta chains from one sample in a study of Graves' ophthalmopathy and Graves' hyperthyroidism. TCRdb independently ran MiXCR on the multiplex PCR reads; one entry per CDR3 protein. The sample shows hundreds of thousands of distinct CDR3 sequences, approximately 14% of them seen only once. The sample consisted of blood. The origin of the receptors is a woman in her 30s with Graves' ophthalmopathy. Each CDR3 is given with its conserved first and last residue. D genes are given only for firm matches. The size field reads how often the clone was seen (once, few, many) or a class if it is expanded.

clone_size	v_call	j_call	d_call	cdr3_nt	cdr3_aa
many	TRBV3-1	TRBJ1-2	-	TGTGCCAGCAGCCAAACCACAGGGTCTCGGAGCTACACCTTC	CASSQTTGSRSYTF
many	TRBV20-1	TRBJ1-2	-	TGCAGTGCTACCCCCTCGGGTCCCATTTATGGCTACACCTTC	CSATPSGPIYGYTF
many	TRBV20-1	TRBJ2-4	-	TGCAGTGCTAGATTTGAAGGGTTTGAAAACATTCAGTACTTC	CSARFEGFENIQYF
many	TRBV28	TRBJ2-7	-	TGTGCCAGCAGCTACCGGGACACCGTCTCCTACGAGCAGTACTTC	CASSYRDTVSYEQYF
many	TRBV28	TRBJ2-2	-	TGTGCCAGCCTGTCAGACAAAAACACCGGGGAGCTGTTTTTT	CASLSDKNTGELFF
many	TRBV5-1	TRBJ2-7	TRBD1	TGTGCCAGCAGTCTGGGACAGCTCTACGAGCAGTACTTC	CASSLGQLYEQYF
many	TRBV5-1	TRBJ1-1	TRBD1	TGCGCCAGCAGCTTTGGACAGGCGGGGTACACTGAAGCTTTCTTT	CASSFGQAGYTEAFF
many	TRBV9	TRBJ1-5	-	TGTGCCAGCAGCGTAGAGGGTTATAGCAATCAGCCCCAGCATTTT	CASSVEGYSNQPQHF
many	TRBV28	TRBJ2-4	TRBD1	TGTGCCAGCAGTTTGGTAAGAGGACAGGGGGAGTTTTGGAACATTCAGTACTTC	CASSLVRGQGEFWNIQYF
few	TRBV28	TRBJ1-5	-	TGTGCCAGCAGAAAGTTTGGGGGTGGAGGACGAGGATTGCAGCCCCAGCATTTT	CASRKFGGGGRGLQPQHF
many	TRBV5-1	TRBJ1-3	-	TGCGCCAGCAGCTTGGTGGACAGCAGACCCTTTTCTGGAAACACCATATATTTT	CASSLVDSRPFSGNTIYF
few	TRBV24-1	TRBJ2-3	-	TGTGCCACCAGTAGAACCGGAGTTGGGGCTAGCACAGATACGCAGTATTTT	CATSRTGVGASTDTQYF
many	TRBV11-2	TRBJ2-7	-	TGTGCCAGCAGACGGGGAGGGACACCAGGGGTCGAGCAGTACTTC	CASRRGGTPGVEQYF
many	TRBV7-9	TRBJ1-3	-	TGTGCCAGCAGCTCGACACTTTCTGGAAACACCATATATTTT	CASSSTLSGNTIYF
many	TRBV6-1	TRBJ2-5	-	TGTGCCAGCAGTGAAGCTCTTGGGAGCCAAGAGACCCAGTACTTC	CASSEALGSQETQYF
many	TRBV7-6	TRBJ2-7	-	TGTGCCAGCAGCTTAGCGGGCAGGGGACACTACGAGCAGTACTTC	CASSLAGRGHYEQYF
many	TRBV6-1	TRBJ1-1	TRBD1	TGTGCCAGCAGTGTCTACAGGGGCACTGAAGCTTTCTTT	CASSVYRGTEAFF